The 11 T cell receptor beta chains given below trace back to one sample, sequenced in a study of response to subunit inactivated influenza vaccine. MiXCR was run by TCRdb on the RT-PCR reads, yielding one entry per CDR3 protein. This table holds around 570,000 distinct CDR3 sequences, around 11% found once. This sample also belongs to another study, concerning T cells expressing NK-cell markers. From that study: What made the TCR beta cDNA was 5'RACE template switching with UMIs.

The sequencing used PBMCs from blood, collected on the day of vaccination. The origin of the receptors is a man in his forties or fifties who received an inactivated influenza vaccine.

V usage is TRBV7-9 and J usage is TRBJ2-1, with 10 nucleotides matching TRBD2. Germline trimming cut 5 bases from V and 2 bases from J; bases unmatched to any gene: 9. The CDR3 length is 17 residues. The germline V gene encodes CDR1 SEHNR and CDR2 FQNEAQ (reference sequence). CDR3 sequence reads: CASSLRRTSGAYNEQFF. The DNA of the CDR3 is TGTGCCAGCAGCCTCCGGAGGACTAGCGGAGCCTACAATGAGCAGTTCTTC.

This chain connects TRBV9 to TRBJ2-1; tentatively, D is TRBD2 (6 bases). Trimming shortened V by 0 bases and J by 4 bases, and 11 bases separated the two germline ends. CDR3 length: 15 amino acids. Germline V gene lookup returns CDR1 SGDLS and CDR2 YYNGEE. CDR3 amino acids: CASSVGWGVYNEQFF. CDR3 DNA: TGTGCCAGCAGCGTAGGATGGGGGGTATACAATGAGCAGTTCTTC. Filled out from reference TRBV9 and TRBJ2-1, the complete variable domain reads DSGVTQTPKHLITATGQRVTLRCSPRSGDLSVYWYQQSLDQGLQFLIQYYNGEERAKGNILERFSAQQFPDLHSELNLSSLELGDSALYFCASSVGWGVYNEQFFGPGTRLTVL.

The chain joins TRBV20-1 to TRBJ1-1, with 8 nucleotides matching TRBD1. The CDR3 runs 14 residues. The V and J ends lost 6 bases and 3 bases, in that order; junction bases with no gene match: 9. Per germline, CDR1 DFQATT and CDR2 SNEGSKA (reference sequence). The CDR3 sequence is CSAHSQGAYTEAFF. The CDR3 coding sequence is TGCAGTGCCCACTCCCAGGGGGCGTACACTGAAGCTTTCTTT.

The chain employs TRBV27 and TRBJ1-4; D perhaps matches TRBD1 (6 bases). The CDR3 extends over 15 amino acids. Germline lookup yields CDR1 MNHEY and CDR2 SMNVEV (reference sequence). Trimming left V 8 bases short and J 5 bases short, with 18 bases between. The CDR3 sequence: CASGTLGPQNEKLFF. The CDR3 nucleotides are TGTGCCAGCGGGACATTGGGGCCGCAAAATGAAAAACTGTTTTTT.

The chain uses TRBV7-9 and TRBJ2-7; D is unresolved. The CDR3 length is 14 residues. V lost 3 bases and J 0 bases, leaving 9 bases between the germline ends. Per germline, CDR1 SEHNR and CDR2 FQNEAQ (reference sequence). CDR3 DNA: TGTGCCAGCAGCTTCGGACGGTTCTCCTACGAGCAGTACTTC. It yields the protein CASSFGRFSYEQYF. Together with reference TRBV7-9 and TRBJ2-7, the CDR3 gives the full variable domain: DTGVSQNPRHKITKRGQNVTFRCDPISEHNRLYWYRQTLGQGPEFLTYFQNEAQLEKSRLLSDRFSAERPKGSFSTLEIQRTEQGDSAMYLCASSFGRFSYEQYFGPGTRLTVT.

This clonotype was seen more than once but under ten times. The rearrangement uses TRBV3-1 and TRBJ2-1; 12 bases match TRBD2. This CDR3 has 19 amino acids. V dropped 0 bases and J dropped 8; count of bases not matched to a gene: 14. The germline V gene encodes CDR1 LGHDT and CDR2 YNNKEL (reference sequence). The CDR3 region has the DNA TGTGCCAGCAGCCAAGAATTCGCGGTGACTAGCGGGAGTAGGGATGAGCAGTTCTTC. This translates into CASSQEFAVTSGSRDEQFF.

This clonotype was detected only a few times. The chain employs TRBV5-6 and TRBJ2-7, with TRBD2 identical over 12 bases. The CDR3 is 20 amino acids. Germline loops: CDR1 SGHDT, CDR2 YYEEEE. V gave up 4 bases and J gave up 0 bases; unmatched junction bases: 17. The CDR3 here is CASSHRALAGGPMSSYEQYF. The CDR3 nucleotides are TGTGCCAGCAGCCACCGAGCCCTAGCGGGAGGGCCTATGAGCTCCTACGAGCAGTACTTC. Full variable domain (missing parts from reference TRBV5-6 and TRBJ2-7): DAGVTQSPTHLIKTRGQQVTLRCSPKSGHDTVSWYQQALGQGPQFIFQYYEEEERQRGNFPDRFSGHQFPNYSSELNVNALLLGDSALYLCASSHRALAGGPMSSYEQYFGPGTRLTVT.

This clonotype was found a few times. Here the CDR3 DNA reads TGTGCCACCGAGGACAGGGGGCTGACCGGGGAGCTGTTTTTT. Protein product: CATEDRGLTGELFF. The J gene is TRBJ2-2, the V gene TRBV10-3, with 11 bases matching TRBD1. Germline V gene data show CDR1 as ENHRY and CDR2 as SYGVKD. The CDR3 extends over 14 amino acids. The V segment lost 10 bases and the J segment 5 bases; nucleotides outside the gene matches: 6.

The sample holds a few counts of this clonotype. The V gene is TRBV7-9, the J gene TRBJ2-2; 7 bases fit TRBD1. Germline CDR1 is SEHNR and CDR2 is FQNEAQ (reference sequence). The CDR3 totals 14 residues. After removal of 10 bases from V and 0 bases from J, the junction contained 5 bases not matched to a gene. The CDR3 loop is CATSDRANTGELFF. In nucleotides, the CDR3 is TGTGCCACCTCCGACAGGGCGAACACCGGGGAGCTGTTTTTT.

As concerns this clonotype: A junction end diverges from the germline sequence, so it may reflect a read error. This chain links TRBV7-2 with TRBJ2-6; D gene ambiguous. CDR1 and CDR2 (germline): SGHTA, FQGNSA. This CDR3 comprises 14 residues. The CDR3: CASSSIIGANVLTF. The CDR3 nucleotides read TGCGCCAGCAGCTCAATTATCGGGGCCAACGTCCTGACTTTC. Together with reference TRBV7-2 and TRBJ2-6, the CDR3 gives the full variable domain: GAGVSQSPSNKVTEKGKDVELRCDPISGHTALYWYRQSLGQGLEFLIYFQGNSAPDKSGLPSDRFSAERTGGSVSTLTIQRTQQEDSAVYLCASSSIIGANVLTFGAGSRLTVL.

This clonotype has a handful of counts. V gene TRBV2 combines with J gene TRBJ2-5, with no clear D. CDR3 size: 12 residues. The germline V and J ends were trimmed by 1 base and 3 bases, with 3 bases remaining between them. Germline V gene lookup returns CDR1 SNHLY and CDR2 FYNNEI. CDR3 coding DNA: TGTGCCAGCAGTGAAGGGAAAGAGACCCAGTACTTC. Residues: CASSEGKETQYF.